This TCR beta chain was captured by sequencing in a study of response to subunit inactivated influenza vaccine. Study results and caveats: Researchers suggested that each seasonal influenza vaccination recruits few new T cells.

TCRdb passed the RT-PCR reads through MiXCR, listing each CDR3 protein once. The sample has some 600,000 distinct CDR3 sequences, 12% to 15% seen once. Notes on this clonotype: Its antigen is unknown.

CDR1 and CDR2 (germline): MGHRA, YSYEKL. The CDR3 totals 15 residues. Trimming took 1 base from V and 8 from J, leaving 12 bases between them. This receptor was identified in a man aged 45-65 years who received an inactivated influenza vaccine. This specimen consisted of PBMCs from blood, obtained roughly 15 days before vaccination. The chain is built from TRBV4-1 and TRBJ1-6, with a tentative D call TRBD1 (5 bases). The CDR3 loop is CASSQARGVDSPLHF. The DNA for the CDR3 is TGCGCCAGCAGCCAAGCCCGGGGGGTTGATTCACCCCTCCACTTT.